This entry lists 27 T cell receptor beta chains sequenced from one sample in a study of lymphopenia after photon versus proton radiotherapy. This table comes from immunoSEQ multiplex PCR, and its TCRdb copy is limited to in-frame clones, with some not included. The profile covers 52,000 or so clones, with roughly 90% appearing a single time and approximately 18% taken by the ten largest. This specimen was peripheral blood, taken from a patient treated with photon-based radiotherapy. The receptor source for this set is a woman in her thirties or forties with cholangiocarcinoma.

The chain is built from TRBV11-2 and TRBJ2-1, with 9 bases identical to TRBD2. The V segment lost 6 bases and the J segment 5 bases; nucleotides outside the gene matches: 8. The CDR3 loop spans 15 amino acids. The germline gives CDR1 SGHAT, CDR2 FQNNGV. CDR3 sequence (DNA): TGTGCCAGCAGTATGAGGCTAGCGGGAAACAATGAGCAGTTCTTC. Residues: CASSMRLAGNNEQFF.

The CDR3 reads CASSPRHLSSYNEQFF. DNA for the CDR3: TGTGCCAGCAGCCCCCGACATCTGAGCTCCTACAATGAGCAGTTCTTC. This chain links TRBV5-6 with TRBJ2-1; the D is unclear. CDR1 is SGHDT and CDR2 is YYEEEE in the germline V gene. The CDR3 extends over 16 amino acids. Deletions cut 4 bases from V and 0 bases from J, with 14 bases between.

The chain has TRBV11-3 and TRBJ2-7, with D hard to call. The germline V gene has CDR1 SGHNT and CDR2 YENEEA. The CDR3 has 11 amino acids. Trimming left V 5 bases short and J 4 bases short, with 6 bases between. The CDR3 DNA is TGTGCCAGCAGCGCCCATTACGAGCAGTACTTC. This sequence encodes CASSAHYEQYF.

The chain combines TRBV27 with TRBJ2-6; TRBD1 or TRBD2 may be the D gene (5 bases each). CDR1 MNHEY and CDR2 SMNVEV come from the germline V gene (reference sequence). This CDR3 is built from 15 residues. The V gene lost 3 bases and the J gene lost 2 bases, with 8 bases spanning the gap. The CDR3 protein is CASSLRGAGANVLTF. CDR3 nucleotide sequence: TGTGCCAGCAGTTTGAGGGGAGCTGGGGCCAACGTCCTGACTTTC.

The V and J genes are TRBV30 and TRBJ2-1; 9 bases agree with TRBD2. V was pared by 7 bases and J by 6 bases, with 13 bases of the junction left unmatched. Germline V lookup: CDR1 GTSNPN, CDR2 SVGIG (reference sequence). The CDR3 covers 15 residues. Here the CDR3 reads CASSTQLAGANEQFF. Here the CDR3 DNA reads TGTGCCTCCTCGACCCAGTTAGCGGGAGCCAATGAGCAGTTCTTC.

The chain joins TRBV6-1 to TRBJ1-3, with TRBD1 as a possible D gene (5 bases). Germline assignment: CDR1 MNHNS and CDR2 SASEGT. V was cut by 5 bases and J by 2 bases, with 10 bases left in between. The CDR3 extends over 14 amino acids. The CDR3 protein is CASSLTAPGNTIYF. The CDR3 DNA is TGTGCCAGCAGTCTGACAGCTCCTGGAAACACCATATATTTT.

This clone has just one count. V gene TRBV6-5 combines with J gene TRBJ2-7; no clear D. This CDR3 has 14 amino acids. Trimming cost V 6 bases and J 0 bases, with 12 bases left between them. Germline CDR1 reads MNHEY; CDR2 reads SVGAGI. The CDR3 loop is CASSPQPNSYEQYF. The CDR3 coding sequence is TGTGCCAGCAGCCCACAGCCGAACTCCTACGAGCAGTACTTC.

This clone was observed once. The chain uses TRBV10-1 and TRBJ2-1; 10 nucleotides line up with TRBD2. Trimming cost V 2 bases and J 15 bases; bases outside gene matches: 7. Germline CDR1 reads WNHNN; CDR2 reads SYGVQD (reference sequence). The CDR3 covers 13 residues. DNA for the CDR3: TGCGCCAGCAGTGAGAGCCTAGCGGGAGATCGGTTCTTC. Amino acids: CASSESLAGDRFF.

The chain uses TRBV27 and TRBJ1-5; D possibly corresponds to TRBD1 (5 bases). V was trimmed by 1 base and J by 0 bases, leaving 13 bases between them. The CDR3 has 17 residues. The germline gives CDR1 MNHEY, CDR2 SMNVEV (reference sequence). CDR3 bases: TGTGCCAGCAGTTTATTTGGCAGGGAATATAGCAATCAGCCCCAGCATTTT. Amino acids: CASSLFGREYSNQPQHF.

J is TRBJ2-3 and V is TRBV5-1; D unresolved. In germline, CDR1 is SGHRS, CDR2 YFSETQ. The CDR3 is 15 amino acids. V shed 0 bases and J shed 0 bases, with 8 bases lying between them. CDR3 nucleotide sequence: TGCGCCAGCAGCTTGGCCGGCAGGAGCACAGATACGCAGTATTTT. Encoded protein: CASSLAGRSTDTQYF.

V and J are TRBV30 and TRBJ2-1, with D possibly being TRBD1 or TRBD2 (5 bases each). This CDR3 contains 15 residues. Germline V lookup: CDR1 GTSNPN, CDR2 SVGIG (reference sequence). Between the trimmed V and J ends, which lost 3 bases and 0 bases, there was a span of 12 bases. The CDR3 region is CAWSKRGLSYNEQFF. CDR3 nucleotides: TGTGCCTGGAGCAAGAGGGGTCTCTCCTACAATGAGCAGTTCTTC.

In nucleotides, the CDR3 is TGTGCCAGCAGCTTGGGGGTAGGGACAGGGACCTACGAGCAGTACTTC. This encodes CASSLGVGTGTYEQYF. V gene TRBV5-6 combines with J gene TRBJ2-7, with 9 bases identical to TRBD1. The trim removed 0 bases at V and 2 bases at J, leaving 6 bases unmatched. The CDR3 consists of 16 residues. Per germline, CDR1 SGHDT and CDR2 YYEEEE.

V is TRBV27 and J is TRBJ1-1, with TRBD1 matching over 8 bases. Trimming cost V 3 bases and J 6 bases; bases outside gene matches: 0. Germline-derived CDR1 and CDR2 are MNHEY and SMNVEV (reference sequence). CDR3 length equals 12 residues. CDR3 amino acids: CASSLTGAEAFF. CDR3 sequence (DNA): TGTGCCAGCAGTTTGACAGGGGCTGAAGCTTTCTTT.

The chain carries TRBV7-8 and TRBJ2-5; TRBD2 matches at 10 bases. Trimming at V came to 5 bases and at J to 4 bases, leaving 19 bases not matched to a gene. The CDR3 has 19 amino acids. Germline V gene sequence: CDR1 SGHVS, CDR2 FQNEAQ. CDR3 sequence reads: CASSRGGSGRPLASETQYF. The CDR3 DNA follows: TGTGCCAGCAGCCGAGGGGGTAGCGGGAGGCCCTTGGCTTCAGAGACCCAGTACTTC.

The rearrangement uses TRBV19 and TRBJ2-3; 8 bases agree with TRBD1. The CDR3 is made up of 15 amino acids. Per the germline V gene, CDR1 is LNHDA and CDR2 is SQIVND (reference sequence). V dropped 5 bases and J dropped 4; count of bases not matched to a gene: 8. CDR3 region: CASSVGAQGADTQYF. The DNA for the CDR3 is TGTGCCAGTAGTGTCGGGGCACAGGGGGCAGATACGCAGTATTTT.

The chain employs TRBV21-1 and TRBJ2-1; the table's D gene call, TRBD2, was not cross checked with the DNA. TRBV21-1 is recorded as a pseudogene. This CDR3 spans 15 amino acids. CDR3 in amino acids: CASSKGPAEYNEQFF. CDR3 coding DNA: TGTGCCAGCAGCAAAGGTCCAGCGGAGTACAATGAGCAGTTCTTC.

The CDR3 protein is CASSFSGRGNQPQHF. As DNA, the CDR3 is TGTGCCAGCAGTTTTTCGGGGAGGGGCAATCAGCCCCAGCATTTT. V and J are TRBV27 and TRBJ1-5; unclear D gene. The ends were cut back, 3 bases at V and 2 bases at J, with 11 bases in the middle. Germline CDR1 reads MNHEY; CDR2 reads SMNVEV (reference sequence). CDR3 length equals 15 residues.

The chain links TRBV14 to TRBJ2-1; D remains unclear. Germline CDR1 reads SGHDN; CDR2 reads FVKESK. This CDR3 has 12 amino acids. Trimming cost V 6 bases and J 8 bases, with 11 bases left between them. CDR3 residues: CASRAQGHEQFF. The CDR3 DNA is TGTGCCAGCAGGGCTCAAGGGCATGAGCAGTTCTTC.

The V and J genes are TRBV9 and TRBJ2-2; 8 bases align to TRBD1. The CDR3 covers 16 residues. V lost 1 base and J lost 1; bases outside the gene matches: 3. Germline lookup yields CDR1 SGDLS and CDR2 YYNGEE. CDR3: CASSVSGQGNTGELFF. CDR3 sequence (DNA): TGTGCCAGCAGCGTAAGTGGACAGGGGAACACCGGGGAGCTGTTTTTT.

The rearrangement links TRBV20-1 to TRBJ1-4; no clear D gene. The CDR3 loop spans 11 amino acids. The V gene's germline CDR1 is DFQATT and CDR2 SNEGSKA (reference sequence). The V and J ends lost 6 bases and 10 bases respectively, with 12 bases between them. In nucleotides, the CDR3 is TGCAGTGCCAGGAACCTCGGAAAACTGTTTTTT. It codes for CSARNLGKLFF.

The J gene is TRBJ1-1, the V gene TRBV28, with D maybe TRBD1 (5 bases). The V and J ends lost 5 bases and 1 base respectively, with 14 bases between them. This CDR3 has 15 residues. Per the germline V gene, CDR1 is MDHEN and CDR2 is SYDVKM. CDR3 bases: TGTGCCAGCAGTACCAAAAACAGGCAGAACACTGAAGCTTTCTTT. This encodes CASSTKNRQNTEAFF.

This sequence joins TRBV4-2 and TRBJ1-1; possible D gene TRBD1, 6 bases. V was cut by 4 bases and J by 1 base, with 13 bases left in between. The germline gives CDR1 LGHNA, CDR2 YNFKEQ. The CDR3 is 15 residues long. CDR3 nucleotide sequence: TGTGCCAGCAGCCGGACAGAGCTTGCGAACACTGAAGCTTTCTTT. Residues: CASSRTELANTEAFF.

This rearrangement joins TRBV5-1 to TRBJ1-2, with D unclear. The V end lost 8 bases, the J end lost 0 bases, and 14 bases lay between the germline ends. Germline CDR1 and CDR2: SGHRS and YFSETQ. The CDR3 covers 14 residues. The CDR3 region is CASSTTASNYGYTF. The CDR3 DNA reads TGCGCCAGTTCGACTACGGCCTCTAACTATGGCTACACCTTC. Variable domain in full (rest from reference TRBV5-1 and TRBJ1-2): KAGVTQTPRYLIKTRGQQVTLSCSPISGHRSVSWYQQTPGQGLQFLFEYFSETQRNKGNFPGRFSGRQFSNSRSEMNVSTLELGDSALYLCASSTTASNYGYTFGSGTRLTVV.

This sequence joins TRBV10-1 and TRBJ1-1; weak D call: TRBD1 (5 bases). Trimming cost V 2 bases and J 2 bases, with 9 bases left between them. The CDR3 covers 14 residues. Looked up from germline, CDR1 is WNHNN and CDR2 is SYGVQD (reference sequence). CDR3 nucleotide sequence: TGCGCCAGCAGTGAGAGGGGAGAAAACACTGAAGCTTTCTTT. This sequence encodes CASSERGENTEAFF.

The genes are TRBV2 and TRBJ2-1; 8 positions agree with TRBD2. V dropped 3 bases and J dropped 3; count of bases not matched to a gene: 10. The CDR3 is 17 residues long. In germline, CDR1 is SNHLY, CDR2 FYNNEI. This chain's CDR3 is CASSEGLAGEIYNEQFF. As DNA, the CDR3 is TGTGCCAGCAGTGAGGGCCTAGCGGGCGAAATCTACAATGAGCAGTTCTTC. Together with reference TRBV2 and TRBJ2-1, the CDR3 gives the full variable domain: EPEVTQTPSHQVTQMGQEVILRCVPISNHLYFYWYRQILGQKVEFLVSFYNNEISEKSEIFDDQFSVERPDGSNFTLKIRSTKLEDSAMYFCASSEGLAGEIYNEQFFGPGTRLTVL.

The rearrangement joins TRBV6-5 to TRBJ2-1; 7 nucleotides align to TRBD2. Germline V gene sequence: CDR1 MNHEY, CDR2 SVGAGI. J lost 3 bases, V lost 4 bases, and 3 bases had no gene match. The CDR3 totals 14 residues. CDR3 coding DNA: TGTGCCAGCAGTTTTGCTAGCGGCTACAATGAGCAGTTCTTC. Translated: CASSFASGYNEQFF.

The chain joins TRBV27 to TRBJ1-1; D not resolved. Trimming left V 4 bases short and J 5 bases short, with 11 bases between. CDR3 length: 13 amino acids. Germline loops: CDR1 MNHEY, CDR2 SMNVEV (reference sequence). The CDR3 loop is CASSYGEATEAFF. The CDR3 DNA reads TGTGCCAGCAGTTATGGAGAAGCAACTGAAGCTTTCTTT.